This TCR beta chain came from a study of T cell clusters in autoimmune cytopenias. Whole-study context: Per sample, median TRB depth was around 51,000 reads, yielding a median about 2,000 distinct clonotypes.

Germline V gene sequence: CDR1 LNHDA, CDR2 SQIVND (reference sequence). The CDR3 is made up of 17 amino acids. Each sample's input was 250 ng genomic DNA, roughly 40,000 genome equivalents. TRB rearrangements were amplified by touch-down multiplex PCR with mixed TRB-A/B primers. TCRdb reprocessed the multiplex PCR reads, with one entry per CDR3 protein and no DNA. This repertoire comprises around 7,000 distinct CDR3 sequences; its ten largest clones make up approximately 9.9%. By frequency, this clonotype registers medium-sized. These data were also reused for a study on T cell repertoires in aging, cancer and after chemotherapy. That paper notes: Six age groups, ranging from 30 or younger to 70 or older, included the donors. Age-matched healthy donors had significantly more diverse, less clonal blood TCR repertoires than untreated cancer patients.

The source material was peripheral blood. The chain has TRBV19 and TRBJ2-5; the D gene TCRdb calls, TRBD1, cannot be checked with no DNA. The clonotype originates from a human donor in good health. The CDR3 is CASSIMGRKQVPETQYF.